This T cell receptor (beta chain) stems from a study of blood T cell repertoires in COVID-19. As for the study in general: The samples span acute and convalescent COVID-19 from the United States, Italy and Spain. PBMCs, B-cell-depleted T cells, or T cells were the source of the cDNA or gDNA that made up the material.

Original processing notes: From reference gene primer amplification, estimates of nucleated cell counts were derived. Sequencing was performed with immunoSEQ multiplex PCR; in TCRdb, only in-frame clones are kept and a portion is missing. The V and J calls and clone size are taken from that table; D and trimming were inferred from the DNA. The table includes roughly 60,000 clones, roughly 86% detected once. V lost 2 bases and J lost 4, with 8 bases in between. Germline assignment: CDR1 WSHSY and CDR2 SAAADI. The CDR3 runs 13 residues. The clonotype comes from a man between 60 and 75 years old with active COVID-19. The rearrangement links TRBV10-2 to TRBJ1-1; D perhaps matches TRBD1 (5 bases). The sample taken for sequencing was peripheral blood. CDR3 loop: CASSERGGTEAFF. CDR3 nucleotides: TGCGCCAGCAGTGAGCGGGGGGGCACTGAAGCTTTCTTT.